This T cell receptor (beta chain) was recorded in a study of T cell changes during pregnancy in multiple sclerosis. Some clones are missing from TCRdb's copy, which holds only in-frame ones; the method was immunoSEQ multiplex PCR. Altogether about 26,000 clones are present, about 91% being singletons, with the ten largest covering over 15%. The CDR3 has 14 amino acids. J was trimmed by 6 bases and V by 4 bases; bases with no gene match: 8. Looked up from germline, CDR1 is SQVTM and CDR2 is ANQGSEA. Specimen: CD8+ T cells from peripheral blood mononuclear cells, collected in the second trimester of pregnancy. The chain recombines TRBV29-1 with TRBJ2-2, with TRBD2 identical over 7 bases. The TCR sequence derives from a female donor with multiple sclerosis, enrolled in a pregnancy study. CDR3 sequence (DNA): TGCAGCGTTGGTCTGGGGGGGGACGCCGGGGAGCTGTTTTTT. Translating it yields CSVGLGGDAGELFF.